Below are 25 T cell receptor beta chains sequenced from a single sample in a study of T cells in Graves' hyperthyroidism and ophthalmopathy. It was RNA transcripts that yielded the amplified TCR beta CDR3 regions. Using the HTBI primer set, a first-round RT-PCR was run on the TCR CDR3. One entry per CDR3 protein results from TCRdb running MiXCR on the multiplex PCR reads. The profile shows 700,000 to 950,000 distinct CDR3 sequences, roughly a third of them singletons. Sequencing input: blood. The receptors originated from a woman between 35 and 50 years old with Graves' hyperthyroidism.

V usage is TRBV9 and J usage is TRBJ2-2; 7 bases line up with TRBD1. V shed 4 bases and J 3 bases; nucleotides not matched to a gene: 6. The CDR3 is made up of 15 amino acids. Germline loops: CDR1 SGDLS, CDR2 YYNGEE. The CDR3 sequence is CASSPGQVHTGELFF. For the CDR3, the DNA is TGTGCCAGCAGCCCCGGACAGGTCCACACCGGGGAGCTGTTTTTT. The complete variable domain, with remaining parts taken from reference TRBV9 and TRBJ2-2, reads DSGVTQTPKHLITATGQRVTLRCSPRSGDLSVYWYQQSLDQGLQFLIQYYNGEERAKGNILERFSAQQFPDLHSELNLSSLELGDSALYFCASSPGQVHTGELFFGEGSRLTVL.

There are many counts of this clonotype. The rearrangement joins TRBV7-2 to TRBJ2-2; D not resolved. The V end was cut by 0 bases, the J end by 4 bases, with 0 bases between. Germline CDR1 is SGHTA and CDR2 is FQGNSA. The CDR3 runs 12 residues. CDR3 in amino acids: CASSLATGELFF. DNA for the CDR3: TGTGCCAGCAGCTTAGCCACCGGGGAGCTGTTTTTT.

V and J are TRBV4-3 and TRBJ2-2; D perhaps matches TRBD1 (6 bases). Germline V gene data show CDR1 as LGHNA and CDR2 as YSLEER. The CDR3 runs 17 residues. V was shortened by 6 bases and J by 0 bases, with 17 bases between the two germline ends. In DNA, the CDR3 is TGCGCCAGCAGTCACATCGTAGGACAGACGAACACCGGGGAGCTGTTTTTT. It encodes CASSHIVGQTNTGELFF.

This clonotype was recorded a few times. The gene calls are TRBV20-1 and TRBJ2-7, with 12 bases matching TRBD2. Germline trimming cut 0 bases from V and 3 bases from J; bases unmatched to any gene: 9. This CDR3 is built from 17 residues. Germline V CDR1 and CDR2: DFQATT, SNEGSKA (reference sequence). CDR3 residues: CSARDLAGGGDGYEQYF. CDR3 in DNA: TGCAGTGCTAGAGATCTAGCGGGGGGGGGAGACGGCTACGAGCAGTACTTC.

The chain joins TRBV6-5 to TRBJ1-5; 8 positions agree with TRBD1. This CDR3 spans 15 amino acids. Per the germline V gene, CDR1 is MNHEY and CDR2 is SVGAGI. The ends lost 6 bases at V and 7 bases at J; junction bases unmatched: 11. The DNA of the CDR3 is TGTGCCAGCAGACCAGGGGGCACAGTGAGACAGCCCCAGCATTTT. Its translation: CASRPGGTVRQPQHF.

This rearrangement joins TRBV5-1 to TRBJ1-4; TRBD1 agrees at 7 bases. Losses at the gene ends were 4 bases for V and 8 bases for J; bases not matched to a gene: 14. Germline loops: CDR1 SGHRS, CDR2 YFSETQ. CDR3 length: 16 residues. CDR3 loop: CASSLAPDREGEKLFF. The CDR3 nucleotides are TGCGCCAGCAGCCTGGCCCCAGACAGGGAGGGCGAAAAACTGTTTTTT.

A note on this clonotype: With only one base between it and a far larger clone, this is likely a read error. The chain couples TRBV7-9 to TRBJ1-1; TRBD1 agrees at 7 bases. The germline CDR1 and CDR2 sequences are SEHNR and FQNEAQ (reference sequence). This CDR3 has 14 residues. CDR3 in DNA: TGTGCCAACAGCTTCAGGGGGGGGAACACTGAAGCTTTCTTT. It specifies CANSFRGGNTEAFF.

This clonotype showed up just a few times. The rearrangement uses TRBV29-1 and TRBJ2-3; 9 nucleotides match TRBD2. CDR1 is SQVTM, CDR2 ANQGSEA, per germline. V shed 8 bases, J shed 2 bases, and the junction held 8 bases outside the gene matches. The CDR3 extends over 14 amino acids. CDR3 sequence reads: CSNSGGPFTDTQYF. CDR3 coding DNA: TGCAGCAATAGCGGGGGACCCTTCACAGATACGCAGTATTTT.

This sequence joins TRBV20-1 and TRBJ2-7; D unresolved. The CDR3 sequence is 14 residues long. The germline V gene encodes CDR1 DFQATT and CDR2 SNEGSKA (reference sequence). Trimming took 0 bases from V and 1 from J, leaving 10 bases between them. CDR3 sequence (DNA): TGCAGTGCTAGAGATGTAAGGGCTTCCTACGAGCAGTACTTC. Residues: CSARDVRASYEQYF.

This clonotype occurred many times. The V and J genes are TRBV5-1 and TRBJ2-7, with D possibly TRBD2 on 5 matching bases. Germline lookup yields CDR1 SGHRS and CDR2 YFSETQ. The CDR3 contains 13 residues. V lost 4 bases and J lost 3, with 11 bases in between. For the CDR3, the DNA is TGCGCCAGCAGCCCGGACGGGAACTACGAGCAGTACTTC. Translation gives CASSPDGNYEQYF.

The V call is TRBV20-1, the J call TRBJ2-5; D uncertain. CDR1 and CDR2 from the germline V gene are DFQATT and SNEGSKA (reference sequence). This CDR3 has 17 amino acids. Trimming took off 0 bases at V and 1 base at J, with 18 bases between the two ends. The CDR3 loop is CSARDRRRMQSQETQYF. The CDR3 coding sequence is TGCAGTGCTAGAGATAGAAGAAGGATGCAGTCCCAAGAGACCCAGTACTTC.

This clonotype turned up a few times. This rearrangement joins TRBV27 to TRBJ1-4; tentative D call: TRBD1 (5 bases). The germline CDR1 and CDR2 sequences are MNHEY and SMNVEV (reference sequence). Between the trimmed V and J ends, which lost 6 bases and 0 bases, there was a span of 14 bases. The CDR3 runs 16 residues. The CDR3 spells CASSFSRDATNEKLFF. In DNA, the CDR3 is TGTGCCAGCAGCTTTTCCAGGGACGCAACTAATGAAAAACTGTTTTTT. The full variable domain, its missing parts supplied by reference TRBV27 and TRBJ1-4, is EAQVTQNPRYLITVTGKKLTVTCSQNMNHEYMSWYRQDPGLGLRQIYYSMNVEVTDKGDVPEGYKVSRKEKRNFPLILESPSPNQTSLYFCASSFSRDATNEKLFFGSGTQLSVL.

The J gene is TRBJ1-4, the V gene TRBV5-1; 7 bases are shared with TRBD1. The CDR3 contains 17 residues. J lost 3 bases, V lost 0 bases, and 8 bases had no gene match. The germline V gene has CDR1 SGHRS and CDR2 YFSETQ. CDR3 DNA: TGCGCCAGCAGCTTGGTGACAGGGCTGTCGGCTAATGAAAAACTGTTTTTT. It translates to CASSLVTGLSANEKLFF.

This clonotype was seen repeatedly, ten times or more. This rearrangement joins TRBV29-1 to TRBJ1-2; no clear D gene. The V end was cut by 3 bases, the J end by 3 bases, with 14 bases between. This CDR3 spans 14 amino acids. Germline V gene lookup returns CDR1 SQVTM and CDR2 ANQGSEA. The CDR3 region has the DNA TGCAGCGTTGAGGACCGCGATGGGTACTATGGCTACACCTTC. This translates into CSVEDRDGYYGYTF.

This clonotype is a singleton in its sample. The CDR3 sequence: CSAMGHPLGVNSPLHF. The CDR3 nucleotides read TGCAGTGCTATGGGACACCCTCTTGGGGTTAATTCACCCCTCCACTTT. The gene calls are TRBV20-1 and TRBJ1-6; D is possibly TRBD1 (6 bases). Germline lookup yields CDR1 DFQATT and CDR2 SNEGSKA (reference sequence). Deletions cut 4 bases from V and 6 bases from J, with 19 bases between. The CDR3 has 16 amino acids.

The chain recombines TRBV12-3 or TRBV12-4 with TRBJ1-5; maybe TRBD1 (6 bases). V lost 6 bases and J 7 bases, leaving 22 bases between the germline ends. The CDR3 has 16 residues. CDR3 loop: CASSRGDRTGGQPQHF. The CDR3 DNA sequence: TGTGCCAGCAGCCGGGGAGACAGGACTGGCGGCCAGCCCCAGCATTTT.

The V and J genes are TRBV19 and TRBJ2-7; possibly TRBD2 for D (7 bases). The CDR3 extends over 15 amino acids. The germline V gene has CDR1 LNHDA and CDR2 SQIVND (reference sequence). Deletions cut 4 bases from V and 10 bases from J, with 23 bases between. The CDR3 protein is CASSSSGGDNQPQYF. CDR3 nucleotides: TGTGCCAGTAGTAGTTCGGGGGGCGATAATCAGCCCCAGTACTTC.

The chain carries TRBV20-1 and TRBJ1-6; TRBD1 agrees at 8 bases. Germline V CDR1 and CDR2: DFQATT, SNEGSKA (reference sequence). This CDR3 is 13 amino acids long. V gave up 8 bases and J gave up 8 bases; unmatched junction bases: 8. The CDR3 is CSNPTGADSPLHF. CDR3 bases: TGCAGTAACCCGACAGGGGCTGATTCACCCCTCCACTTT.

In its sample, this clonotype was seen a few times. The chain couples TRBV11-2 to TRBJ2-2, with D tentatively TRBD1 or TRBD2 (5 bases each). The CDR3 has 13 residues. Trimming left V 5 bases short and J 6 bases short, with 10 bases between. From germline, CDR1 is SGHAT and CDR2 FQNNGV. CDR3 DNA sequence: TGTGCCAGCAGCCGAGGGGTCCCCGGGGAGCTGTTTTTT. It encodes CASSRGVPGELFF.

The V call is TRBV5-1, the J call TRBJ2-2; 11 positions agree with TRBD2. The V gene end was trimmed by 4 bases and the J gene end by 6 bases; junction bases not matched to a gene: 8. The CDR3 is 16 amino acids. Looked up from germline, CDR1 is SGHRS and CDR2 is YFSETQ. CDR3 loop: CASSPVAGGPAGELFF. CDR3 in DNA: TGCGCCAGCAGCCCGGTAGCGGGAGGGCCGGCCGGGGAGCTGTTTTTT.

The rearrangement joins TRBV28 to TRBJ1-1; TRBD1 is a possible D gene (6 bases). The CDR3 has 13 amino acids. Germline V gene data show CDR1 as MDHEN and CDR2 as SYDVKM. Deletions cut 6 bases from V and 3 bases from J, with 11 bases between. The CDR3 loop is CASSLGHHTEAFF. CDR3 nucleotide sequence: TGTGCCAGCAGCCTGGGACACCACACTGAAGCTTTCTTT.

This clonotype has a count of ten or more. This rearrangement joins TRBV24-1 to TRBJ2-2; the D call may be TRBD1 or TRBD2 (6 bases each). Germline CDR1 and CDR2: KGHDR and SFDVKD. Trimming shortened V by 2 bases and J by 5 bases, and 8 bases separated the two germline ends. The CDR3 length is 14 residues. As DNA, the CDR3 is TGTGCCACCAGTGATTGGAGGGGGACCGGGGAGCTGTTTTTT. Encoded protein: CATSDWRGTGELFF.

This clonotype was recorded many times. V and J are TRBV9 and TRBJ1-6; D not certain. This CDR3 has 13 residues. Germline-derived CDR1 and CDR2 are SGDLS and YYNGEE. V lost 3 bases to trimming and J lost 6 bases, with 7 bases between them. DNA for the CDR3: TGTGCCAGCAGCGCCGCCGTTAATTCACCCCTCCACTTT. Translating gives CASSAAVNSPLHF.

To note about this clonotype: Being one base from a much bigger clone, this may be a read error. This rearrangement joins TRBV5-1 to TRBJ2-7; D is perhaps TRBD1 or TRBD2 (5 bases each). The CDR3 has 12 residues. Germline-derived CDR1 and CDR2 are SGHRS and YFSETQ. The CDR3, as DNA: TGCGCCGGCAGCTTGGGGGATTACGAGCAGTACTTC. This gives the protein CAGSLGDYEQYF.

This clonotype was counted a few times. The V and J genes are TRBV19 and TRBJ1-1, with 11 bases identical to TRBD1. The CDR3 consists of 16 residues. Germline V gives CDR1 LNHDA, CDR2 SQIVND (reference sequence). V trimming: 5 bases; J trimming: 4 bases; junction bases outside the gene matches: 9. The DNA of the CDR3 is TGTGCCAGTAGTGTTTCCTACGGGACAGGGGGCACTGAAGCTTTCTTT. Its translation is CASSVSYGTGGTEAFF.